These 6 T cell receptor beta chains were sequenced from one sample in a study of T cell repertoires in cytomegalovirus infection. TCRdb reanalysed the reads using MiXCR and keeps one entry per CDR3 protein. The sample shows about 250,000 distinct CDR3 sequences, about a sixth of them seen only once. Material for sequencing was CD8+ T cells from PBMCs. Every receptor here comes from a human donor in good health (CMV status not recorded). Some clones in this sample may be carry-over from other donors' samples.

This clonotype turned up a few times. The chain joins TRBV27 to TRBJ2-1; weak D call: TRBD2 (5 bases). V gave up 0 bases and J gave up 4 bases, with 7 bases separating them. This CDR3 is 14 amino acids long. Looked up from germline, CDR1 is MNHEY and CDR2 is SMNVEV (reference sequence). The DNA of the CDR3 is TGTGCCAGCAGTTTATCGGGGAGATACAATGAGCAGTTCTTC. Translation: CASSLSGRYNEQFF.

Points on this clonotype: It may be a read error: a sequence one base away is much more abundant. The rearrangement uses TRBV12-5 and TRBJ2-7; TRBD1 matches at 9 bases. This CDR3 has 19 residues. CDR1 is LGHNT and CDR2 is FRNRAP in the germline V gene. The DNA for the CDR3 is TGTGCTAGTGATTTGGACGACCAACCCGGGACAGGGTTTTTCTACGAGCAGTACTTC. This encodes CASDLDDQPGTGFFYEQYF.

The chain couples TRBV15 to TRBJ2-7, with a weak D call TRBD2 (6 bases). The V gene's germline CDR1 is LNHNV and CDR2 YYDKDF (reference sequence). This CDR3 has 12 amino acids. Trimming removed 4 bases from V and 3 bases from J, with 7 bases in between. The DNA for the CDR3 is TGTGCCACCAGCACGGGACTCTACGAGCAGTACTTC. Protein sequence: CATSTGLYEQYF.

This clonotype was detected many times. V and J are TRBV7-8 and TRBJ2-2; D is undetermined. Per germline, CDR1 SGHVS and CDR2 FQNEAQ. This CDR3 has 14 amino acids. V was pared by 1 base and J by 2 bases, with 5 bases between. CDR3 sequence reads: CASSLEGNTGELFF. The CDR3 nucleotides are TGTGCCAGCAGCTTAGAAGGAAACACCGGGGAGCTGTTTTTT.

The genes are TRBV10-3 and TRBJ1-5; no clear D. CDR1 is ENHRY and CDR2 is SYGVKD in the germline V gene. Trimming removed 2 bases at V and 0 bases at J, with 5 bases between. The CDR3 runs to 14 residues. The CDR3 DNA reads as TGTGCCATCAGTGAGGGCAGTAGCAATCAGCCCCAGCATTTT. Its protein product is CAISEGSSNQPQHF.

This clonotype turned up a few times. The V and J genes are TRBV7-9 and TRBJ2-7; D could derive from TRBD1 or TRBD2 (5 bases each). The CDR3 length is 14 residues. The germline V and J ends were trimmed by 11 bases and 3 bases, with 20 bases remaining between them. Germline V gene data show CDR1 as SEHNR and CDR2 as FQNEAQ (reference sequence). The CDR3 DNA is TGTGCCCTTGACCCCCTCGGGGCCGACTACGAGCAGTACTTC. Its translation: CALDPLGADYEQYF.